The sequence of this T cell receptor (beta chain) was determined in a study of cytomegalovirus exposure and HLA in healthy donors. Points from the study as a whole: Altogether, 150 or so TCR beta chains were recorded as cytomegalovirus-associated. TCR beta V segments were, for the most part, productive about 87% or about 30% of the time in an earlier analysis. Serostatus for CMV was the only available immune exposure information.

To note about this clone: No antigen is known for it.

With 60 Vbeta and 13 Jbeta primers, the PCR was carried out. Profiling relied on immunoSEQ multiplex PCR, and the TCRdb table lists in-frame clones only, not all of them. The sample lists approximately 290,000 clones, about four fifths occurring once. V was pared by 0 bases and J by 9 bases, with 6 bases of the junction left unmatched. The germline V gene has CDR1 SEHNR and CDR2 FQNEAQ (reference sequence). The CDR3 contains 15 residues. As for the donors, each was a healthy bone marrow donor. V usage is TRBV7-9 and J usage is TRBJ2-1; 9 nucleotides match TRBD2. Sequences were obtained from PBMCs. This sequence was found in a girl aged 2 to 10 in good health and CMV-seronegative. The CDR3: CASSLAGLAGPEQFF. The CDR3 region has the DNA TGTGCCAGCAGCTTAGCGGGACTAGCCGGCCCTGAGCAGTTCTTC. Full variable domain (outside the CDR3, taken from reference TRBV7-9 and TRBJ2-1): DTGVSQNPRHKITKRGQNVTFRCDPISEHNRLYWYRQTLGQGPEFLTYFQNEAQLEKSRLLSDRFSAERPKGSFSTLEIQRTEQGDSAMYLCASSLAGLAGPEQFFGPGTRLTVL.